Shown below are 28 T cell receptor beta chains from a single sample sequenced in a study of tumor-infiltrating lymphocytes in primary liver carcinoma. Extraction of RNA together with DNA used roughly 18-32 mg of unsorted bulk tissue. A primer matching the constant region was used to make TCR beta cDNA from approximately 520 ng of total RNA. Sequencing libraries for TCR beta derived from three nested multiplex PCR rounds that used slightly modified ARM-PCR. TRBV1-TRBV30 forward and Cbeta reverse primers drove the first two approximately 10-cycle rounds. TCRdb reprocessed the multiplex PCR reads via MiXCR and lists one record per CDR3 protein. The data hold roughly 100,000 distinct CDR3 sequences, with under 70% observed a single time. The source material was liver tumor tissue from sampling region 2. This sample's subset: tumor region T2, inferior pole. These receptors all stem from a woman between 55 and 75 years old with primary liver carcinoma and hepatitis B virus infection.

Concerning this clonotype itself: One end of the junction is discordant with germline, which a read error may explain. This rearrangement joins TRBV4-1 to TRBJ1-1; no clear D. Germline assignment: CDR1 MGHRA and CDR2 YSYEKL. The length of the CDR3 is 17 residues. CDR3 loop: CTSSQWAQSSGDTEAFF. The CDR3, as DNA: TGCACCAGCAGCCAATGGGCCCAGTCAAGCGGGGACACTGAAGCTTTCTTT.

The J gene is TRBJ2-7, the V gene TRBV29-1, with a tentative D call TRBD2 (5 bases). There are 13 residues in the CDR3. Between the trimmed V and J ends, which lost 5 bases and 0 bases, there was a span of 11 bases. Germline V gives CDR1 SQVTM, CDR2 ANQGSEA. CDR3 DNA sequence: TGCAGCGTTTCTGGAGGTAGCTCCTACGAGCAGTACTTC. It specifies CSVSGGSSYEQYF.

The V call is TRBV10-2, the J call TRBJ2-7, with D perhaps matching TRBD1 or TRBD2 (5 bases each). The CDR3 loop spans 12 amino acids. In germline, CDR1 is WSHSY, CDR2 SAAADI. V was trimmed by 2 bases and J by 12 bases, leaving 14 bases between them. CDR3 loop: CASSERGYEWYF. CDR3 DNA: TGCGCCAGCAGTGAGCGGGGCTACGAGTGGTACTTC.

Points on this clonotype: Compared with germline, one end of the junction differs, possibly owing to a read error. This chain joins TRBV5-1 and TRBJ2-2; D assignment may be TRBD1 or TRBD2 (5 bases each). Germline V gene sequence: CDR1 SGHRS, CDR2 YFSETQ. The length of the CDR3 is 16 residues. This chain's CDR3 is CAGSWWDRANTGELFF. CDR3 nucleotides: TGCGCCGGCAGCTGGTGGGACCGTGCGAACACCGGGGAGCTGTTTTTT. The complete variable domain, with remaining parts taken from reference TRBV5-1 and TRBJ2-2, reads KAGVTQTPRYLIKTRGQQVTLSCSPISGHRSVSWYQQTPGQGLQFLFEYFSETQRNKGNFPGRFSGRQFSNSRSEMNVSTLELGDSALYLCAGSWWDRANTGELFFGEGSRLTVL.

The chain has TRBV5-8 and TRBJ2-1; unclear D gene. This CDR3 spans 16 amino acids. The V gene's germline CDR1 is SGHTS and CDR2 YDEGEE. V gave up 3 bases and J gave up 9 bases, with 22 bases separating them. The CDR3 spells CASSSGLGIRSTEQFF. The DNA for the CDR3 is TGTGCCAGCAGCTCAGGTCTGGGGATCCGCTCCACTGAGCAGTTCTTC. The full variable domain, rest sourced from reference TRBV5-8 and TRBJ2-1, is EAGVTQSPTHLIKTRGQQATLRCSPISGHTSVYWYQQALGLGLQFLLWYDEGEERNRGNFPPRFSGRQFPNYSSELNVNALELEDSALYLCASSSGLGIRSTEQFFGPGTRLTVL.

This clonotype has a handful of counts. The CDR3 nucleotides are TGTGCCAGCAGCTTAGGGGGGGTGAACACTGAAGCTTTCTTT. Protein sequence: CASSLGGVNTEAFF. This rearrangement joins TRBV7-9 to TRBJ1-1; possible D gene TRBD1, 5 bases. Germline values: CDR1 SEHNR, CDR2 FQNEAQ (reference sequence). The V and J ends lost 1 base and 0 bases respectively, with 6 bases between them. This CDR3 has 14 amino acids.

On this clonotype: Given a much more abundant clone one base away, this may be a read error. The chain recombines TRBV5-1 with TRBJ1-3, with D perhaps matching TRBD1 (6 bases). The CDR3 sequence is 15 residues long. The germline gives CDR1 SGHRS, CDR2 YFSETQ. Trimming took off 9 bases at V and 4 bases at J, with 20 bases between the two ends. In DNA form, the CDR3 reads TGCGCCATCAGGCCATTACAGGGAAGCGGAAACACCATATATTTT. It yields the protein CAIRPLQGSGNTIYF.

This clonotype showed up just a few times. As DNA, the CDR3 is TGTGCCATCAGGGGTTGGACTGAAGCTTTCTTT. Translation gives CAIRGWTEAFF. The J gene is TRBJ1-1, the V gene TRBV11-2, with D possibly matching TRBD1 (6 bases). CDR3 length equals 11 residues. Germline loops: CDR1 SGHAT, CDR2 FQNNGV. Trimming removed 10 bases from V and 5 bases from J, with 11 bases in between.

Of note for this clonotype: The junction differs from germline at one of its ends, possibly a read error. The rearrangement joins TRBV12-3 or TRBV12-4 to TRBJ1-4, with no clear D. The CDR3 has 16 residues. The CDR3 DNA is TGTGTCAGCAGTACCAGCACCCATGGGCTAGGGGAAAAACTGTTTTTT. Its translation is CVSSTSTHGLGEKLFF.

The rearrangement uses TRBV11-2 and TRBJ2-4, with a tentative D call TRBD1 (6 bases). Germline-derived CDR1 and CDR2 are SGHAT and FQNNGV. The CDR3 sequence is 15 residues long. The DNA for the CDR3 is TGTGCTTGCAGCTTAGATGGTTGGGGGCGCGACTTTCAGTACTTC. It specifies CACSLDGWGRDFQYF.

This clonotype was seen just once. A read error may account for a junction end that differs from germline. The genes are TRBV29-1 and TRBJ1-2; no clear D gene. There are 12 residues in the CDR3. Germline V CDR1 and CDR2: SQVTM, ANQGSEA. In DNA form, the CDR3 reads TGCAGTGTCGGCGGGGATACCTATGGCTACATCTTC. This codes for CSVGGDTYGYIF. Together with reference TRBV29-1 and TRBJ1-2, the CDR3 gives the full variable domain: SAVISQKPSRDICQRGTSLTIQCQVDSQVTMMFWYRQQPGQSLTLIATANQGSEATYESGFVIDKFPISRPNLTFSTLTVSNMSPEDSSIYLCSVGGDTYGYIFGSGTRLTVV.

Points on this clonotype: Given a much more abundant clone one base away, this may be a read error. The chain carries TRBV5-1 and TRBJ2-7, with D tentatively TRBD2 (7 bases). Germline CDR1 and CDR2: SGHRS and YFSETQ. The CDR3 is made up of 12 amino acids. Between the trimmed V and J ends, which lost 1 base and 6 bases, there was a span of 8 bases. The CDR3 loop is CASSLRGGEQYF. CDR3 DNA sequence: TGCGCCAGCAGCTTGAGGGGGGGCGAGCAGTACTTC.

Worth noting for this clonotype: Given a much more abundant clone one base away, this may be a read error. The conserved phenylalanine or tryptophan normally closing the CDR3 is absent here, so this likely arose from a read error. The chain has TRBV12-3 or TRBV12-4 and TRBJ1-3; D not certain. Trimming removed 5 bases from V and 0 bases from J, with 11 bases in between. This CDR3 spans 15 amino acids. The CDR3 sequence: CASSATASSGNTIYS. DNA of the CDR3: TGTGCCAGCAGTGCGACTGCCAGCTCTGGAAACACCATATATTCT.

Ten or more counts support this clonotype. The genes are TRBV10-2 and TRBJ2-7; 10 bases match TRBD2. This CDR3 region has 14 residues. Germline assignment: CDR1 WSHSY and CDR2 SAAADI. Losses at the gene ends were 4 bases for V and 6 bases for J; bases not matched to a gene: 6. The CDR3 nucleotides read TGCGCCAGCAGTGTGAAAGCGGGAGGGTTCGAGCAGTACTTC. It specifies CASSVKAGGFEQYF.

Notes on this clonotype: At one end, the junction sequence differs from germline, possibly due to a read error. CDR3 nucleotides: TGTGCCAGCAGCTCGAGGACGGTGGGGGAGATCCAGTACTTC. Translation: CASSSRTVGEIQYF. The gene calls are TRBV7-9 and TRBJ2-5; either TRBD1 or TRBD2 may fit D (5 bases each). Germline V gene data show CDR1 as SEHNR and CDR2 as FQNEAQ (reference sequence). The CDR3 consists of 14 residues.

Notes on this clonotype: A much larger clone sits a single nucleotide away, making a read error possible. CDR3 protein: CASSLHTFNEQFF. As DNA, the CDR3 is TGTGCCAGCAGTCTCCATACATTCAATGAGCAGTTCTTC. The chain joins TRBV6-1 to TRBJ2-1, with no clear D. In germline, CDR1 is MNHNS, CDR2 SASEGT. V was pared by 5 bases and J by 6 bases, with 11 bases between. The CDR3 is 13 residues long.

This clonotype was recorded at least ten times. The V gene is TRBV12-3 or TRBV12-4, the J gene TRBJ2-1; 8 nucleotides match TRBD2. The CDR3 sequence is 15 residues long. Losses at the gene ends were 4 bases for V and 3 bases for J; bases not matched to a gene: 5. The DNA for the CDR3 is TGTGCCAGCAGTTATGTACTAGCGGACTACAATGAGCAGTTCTTC. Translation gives CASSYVLADYNEQFF.

A note on this clonotype: A read error is possible here, since a much larger clone lies one base away. V usage is TRBV5-1 and J usage is TRBJ2-3, with 8 positions matching TRBD1. CDR1 and CDR2 (germline): SGHRS, YFSETQ. There are 16 residues in the CDR3. The CDR3 loop reads CVSSLGQGSGTDTQYF. Here the CDR3 DNA reads TGCGTCAGCAGCTTAGGACAGGGCAGCGGCACAGATACGCAGTATTTT.

Remarks on this clonotype: A junction end diverges from the germline sequence, so it may reflect a read error. This chain uses TRBV10-3 with TRBJ2-3; 10 nucleotides align to TRBD2. CDR1 ENHRY and CDR2 SYGVKD come from the germline V gene. The CDR3 sequence is 17 residues long. CDR3 DNA: TGTGTCATCAACGGGATAGCGGGAGGACCCCACGCAGATACGCAGTATTTT. Translating gives CVINGIAGGPHADTQYF.

Points on this clonotype: Given a much more abundant clone one base away, this may be a read error. Since no conserved phenylalanine or tryptophan closes the CDR3, a read error is the likely cause. The chain is built from TRBV7-9 and TRBJ2-2; D call uncertain. The V gene's germline CDR1 is SEHNR and CDR2 FQNEAQ (reference sequence). V shed 1 base and J shed 0 bases, with 15 bases lying between them. This CDR3 is 18 amino acids long. The CDR3 DNA follows: TGTGCCAGCAGCTTAGGGGTCGAGGCGGCGGCGAACACCGGGGAGCTGTTTATT. Residues: CASSLGVEAAANTGELFI.

By frequency in the sample, this clonotype is medium-sized. This rearrangement joins TRBV11-2 to TRBJ2-1, with D hard to call. V dropped 1 base and J dropped 6 bases, with 7 bases sitting between them. The CDR3 contains 13 residues. Germline CDR1 reads SGHAT; CDR2 reads FQNNGV. In DNA form, the CDR3 reads TGTGCCAGCAGCTTAGGACTTACCAATGAGCAGTTCTTC. As protein: CASSLGLTNEQFF.

Points on this clonotype: Because it lacks the conserved phenylalanine or tryptophan at the end, this CDR3 is likely a read error. The genes are TRBV4-1 and TRBJ2-5, with D maybe TRBD2 (6 bases). The CDR3 has 15 amino acids. Germline loops: CDR1 MGHRA, CDR2 YSYEKL. The CDR3 bases are TGCGCCAGCAGCCCCCGCGGGGTGGATATGGAGACTCAGTACTTA. Its protein product is CASSPRGVDMETQYL.

This clonotype was counted ten times or more. CDR3 nucleotides: TGTGCCAGCAGCTTAGTGTTTACGGGAGGATCGAACACCGGGGAGCTGTTTTTT. Its translation is CASSLVFTGGSNTGELFF. The chain combines TRBV7-8 with TRBJ2-2, with 7 nucleotides matching TRBD2. V was clipped by 1 base and J by 0 bases; unmatched bases: 8. This CDR3 has 18 amino acids. Germline V lookup: CDR1 SGHVS, CDR2 FQNEAQ.

A word on this clonotype: Lacking the conserved final phenylalanine or tryptophan, this CDR3 likely reflects a read error. The V call is TRBV11-2, the J call TRBJ2-1; 9 bases fit TRBD1. The CDR3 consists of 17 residues. Germline V gives CDR1 SGHAT, CDR2 FQNNGV. With 7 bases clipped from V and 9 bases from J, the junction kept 19 bases outside the gene matches. This CDR3 is CASNLTHGQGYRGEQFS. DNA for the CDR3: TGTGCCAGCAACTTGACCCACGGACAGGGGTACAGGGGTGAGCAGTTCTCC.

A note on this clonotype: A much larger clone differs by one base, so this may be a read error. The V call is TRBV12-5, the J call TRBJ2-3; 14 positions match TRBD2. CDR1 LGHNT and CDR2 FRNRAP come from the germline V gene. The ends lost 6 bases at V and 4 bases at J; junction bases unmatched: 6. The CDR3 runs 16 residues. The CDR3 is CASGPGLAGGSDTQYF. The CDR3 DNA follows: TGTGCTAGTGGCCCAGGACTAGCGGGGGGTTCAGATACGCAGTATTTT.

The chain is built from TRBV11-2 and TRBJ1-6, with no clear D. This CDR3 region has 14 residues. V lost 0 bases and J lost 7, with 7 bases in between. Germline V gene sequence: CDR1 SGHAT, CDR2 FQNNGV. The CDR3 nucleotides are TGTGCCAGCAGCTTAGATCCGGGAAATTCACCCCTCCACTTT. It codes for CASSLDPGNSPLHF.

The sample holds one count of this clonotype. The chain combines TRBV20-1 with TRBJ1-5; D gene uncertain. CDR1 DFQATT and CDR2 SNEGSKA come from the germline V gene (reference sequence). V was pared by 0 bases and J by 0 bases, with 15 bases between. This CDR3 region has 17 residues. CDR3 sequence reads: CSARDHPGALSNQPQHF. Written as DNA, the CDR3 is TGCAGTGCTAGAGATCACCCGGGCGCCCTTAGCAATCAGCCCCAGCATTTT.

In the case of this clonotype: This sequence may be a read error, since a much larger clone differs from it by one base. The CDR3 sequence is CASRTTGTGEQFF. CDR3 DNA: TGTGCCAGCAGAACCACAGGGACGGGCGAGCAGTTCTTC. The chain recombines TRBV6-5 with TRBJ2-1; possibly TRBD1 for D (6 bases). The germline V gene has CDR1 MNHEY and CDR2 SVGAGI. The CDR3 loop spans 13 amino acids. Trimming pared 6 bases from V and 10 bases from J, leaving 16 bases between.